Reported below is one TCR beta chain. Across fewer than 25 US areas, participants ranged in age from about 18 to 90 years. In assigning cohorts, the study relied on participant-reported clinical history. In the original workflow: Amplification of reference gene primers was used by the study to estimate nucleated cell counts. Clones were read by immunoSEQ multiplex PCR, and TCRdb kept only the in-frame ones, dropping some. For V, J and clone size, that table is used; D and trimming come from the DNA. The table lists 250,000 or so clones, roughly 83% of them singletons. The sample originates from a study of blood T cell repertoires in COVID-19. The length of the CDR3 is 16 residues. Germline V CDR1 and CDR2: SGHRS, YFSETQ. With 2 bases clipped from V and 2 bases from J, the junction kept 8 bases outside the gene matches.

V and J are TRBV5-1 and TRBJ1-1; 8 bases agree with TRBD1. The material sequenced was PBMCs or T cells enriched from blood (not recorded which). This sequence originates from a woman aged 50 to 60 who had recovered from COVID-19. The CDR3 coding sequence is TGCGCCAGCAGCTTTTCCCCGGACAGGGCAAACACTGAAGCTTTCTTT. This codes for CASSFSPDRANTEAFF.